These 32 T cell receptor beta chains came from one sample sequenced in a study of T-cell reconstitution after alpha-beta-depleted transplantation in children. TCRbeta library construction was performed incorporating unique molecular identifiers. MiXCR was run by TCRdb on the PCR reads, yielding one entry per CDR3 protein. The sample includes hundreds of thousands of distinct CDR3 sequences, under 15% of them seen just once. The sample here was PBMCs, taken before TCRalphabeta/CD19-depleted stem cell transplant. The receptors stem from a girl aged 2 to 9 with congenital amegakaryocytic thrombocytopenia, due to receive a stem cell transplant.

The chain is built from TRBV28 and TRBJ2-1, with 8 bases identical to TRBD1. Germline V gene sequence: CDR1 MDHEN, CDR2 SYDVKM. J gave up 6 bases and V 6 bases, and 7 bases lay outside the gene matches. This CDR3 spans 14 amino acids. CDR3 DNA sequence: TGTGCCAGCAGCCAGCGGACAGGGAGCAATGAGCAGTTCTTC. This sequence encodes CASSQRTGSNEQFF.

This clonotype showed up many times. The chain couples TRBV29-1 to TRBJ1-3; the match to TRBD1 covers 7 bases. The germline V gene encodes CDR1 SQVTM and CDR2 ANQGSEA. Losses at the gene ends were 4 bases for V and 0 bases for J; bases not matched to a gene: 3. The CDR3 totals 14 residues. CDR3 loop: CSVVQGDSGNTIYF. Here the CDR3 DNA reads TGCAGCGTTGTCCAGGGGGACTCTGGAAACACCATATATTTT.

This chain connects TRBV11-2 to TRBJ2-1; unclear D gene. CDR1 is SGHAT, CDR2 FQNNGV, per germline. This CDR3 has 18 amino acids. V was cut by 0 bases and J by 1 base, with 16 bases left in between. The CDR3 DNA reads TGTGCCAGCAGCTTAGATCTTCCCGAATCCGGGTCCTACAATGAGCAGTTCTTC. Translating gives CASSLDLPESGSYNEQFF.

Only one count was recorded for this clonotype. J is TRBJ2-6 and V is TRBV5-1; no reliable D call. V was pared by 0 bases and J by 4 bases, with 14 bases between. This CDR3 is 17 amino acids long. CDR1 SGHRS and CDR2 YFSETQ come from the germline V gene. CDR3 in amino acids: CASSLGGTVSGANVLTF. CDR3 sequence (DNA): TGCGCCAGCAGCTTGGGGGGTACAGTGTCAGGGGCCAACGTCCTGACTTTC.

The chain recombines TRBV11-2 with TRBJ2-1, with D unresolved. Germline CDR1 SGHAT, CDR2 FQNNGV. The CDR3 has 12 amino acids. V lost 3 bases and J lost 9, with 9 bases in between. This chain's CDR3 is CASSFNVAEQFF. The CDR3 DNA reads as TGTGCCAGCAGCTTTAATGTCGCTGAGCAGTTCTTC.

This clonotype was counted at least ten times. The chain couples TRBV20-1 to TRBJ1-5; D is undetermined. Trimming took off 1 base at V and 4 bases at J, with 8 bases between the two ends. The germline gives CDR1 DFQATT, CDR2 SNEGSKA (reference sequence). The CDR3 is 13 residues long. DNA of the CDR3: TGCAGTGCTAGAGTGCCCGGTAATCAGCCCCAGCATTTT. It encodes CSARVPGNQPQHF.

This chain links TRBV5-1 with TRBJ2-7; tentatively, D is TRBD1 or TRBD2 (6 bases each). V was shortened by 0 bases and J by 7 bases, with 14 bases between the two germline ends. The CDR3 is 14 amino acids. CDR1 and CDR2 from the germline V gene are SGHRS and YFSETQ. The CDR3 sequence is CASSLGLGGQEQYF. The CDR3, as DNA: TGCGCCAGCAGCTTGGGACTAGGGGGTCAAGAGCAGTACTTC.

In its sample, this clonotype was seen many times. This sequence joins TRBV5-1 and TRBJ2-7; 11 nucleotides align to TRBD2. This CDR3 contains 18 residues. Trimming took 1 base from V and 0 from J; bases not matched to a gene: 9. CDR1 is SGHRS, CDR2 YFSETQ, per germline. CDR3 sequence (DNA): TGCGCCAGCAGCTTGACGACTAGCGGGACGGGGGCCTCCTACGAGCAGTACTTC. It is translated as CASSLTTSGTGASYEQYF.

This clonotype was picked up many times. The chain joins TRBV20-1 to TRBJ2-1; 8 bases line up with TRBD2. V trimming: 6 bases; J trimming: 0 bases; junction bases outside the gene matches: 4. Germline V gives CDR1 DFQATT, CDR2 SNEGSKA (reference sequence). The CDR3 extends over 14 amino acids. The CDR3 reads CSADSGVSYNEQFF. CDR3 nucleotides: TGCAGTGCAGATAGCGGGGTCTCCTACAATGAGCAGTTCTTC.

This clonotype was counted many times. The V call is TRBV5-1, the J call TRBJ2-1; D possibly uses TRBD1 or TRBD2 (5 bases each). CDR3 length: 15 residues. The ends were cut back, 4 bases at V and 4 bases at J, with 15 bases in the middle. The V gene's germline CDR1 is SGHRS and CDR2 YFSETQ. In nucleotides, the CDR3 is TGCGCCAGCAGCCAAGAACCCGGGACGTACAATGAGCAGTTCTTC. It yields the protein CASSQEPGTYNEQFF.

This clonotype was counted at least ten times. The DNA of the CDR3 is TGTGCCAGCAGCTTTCGGGGGACAAGTAATGAGCAGTTCTTC. It encodes CASSFRGTSNEQFF. The genes are TRBV5-6 and TRBJ2-1, with D perhaps TRBD1 or TRBD2 (6 bases each). V shed 2 bases and J shed 7 bases, with 13 bases lying between them. The CDR3 totals 14 residues. Germline CDR1 is SGHDT and CDR2 is YYEEEE. The complete variable domain, with remaining parts taken from reference TRBV5-6 and TRBJ2-1, reads DAGVTQSPTHLIKTRGQQVTLRCSPKSGHDTVSWYQQALGQGPQFIFQYYEEEERQRGNFPDRFSGHQFPNYSSELNVNALLLGDSALYLCASSFRGTSNEQFFGPGTRLTVL.

The sample holds many counts of this clonotype. V gene TRBV6-5 combines with J gene TRBJ2-7, with D unresolved. This CDR3 comprises 14 residues. V was clipped by 6 bases and J by 3 bases, with 15 bases between them. Germline V gene lookup returns CDR1 MNHEY and CDR2 SVGAGI. This CDR3 reads CASSRDLDVYEQYF. In DNA, the CDR3 is TGTGCCAGCAGCCGAGACTTGGACGTCTACGAGCAGTACTTC.

V is TRBV4-1 and J is TRBJ2-7; D uncertain. Trimming shortened V by 8 bases and J by 6 bases, and 17 bases separated the two germline ends. Germline CDR1 reads MGHRA; CDR2 reads YSYEKL. This CDR3 has 13 residues. The CDR3: CASGNGLLLEQYF. CDR3 nucleotides: TGCGCCAGCGGGAATGGCCTCCTTCTCGAGCAGTACTTC.

This clonotype appeared many times. The genes are TRBV6-5 and TRBJ2-4; TRBD2 aligns across 8 bases. With 2 bases clipped from V and 8 bases from J, the junction kept 5 bases outside the gene matches. Germline-derived CDR1 and CDR2 are MNHEY and SVGAGI. The CDR3 runs to 14 residues. The CDR3 here is CASSYGTSADIQYF. In DNA, the CDR3 is TGTGCCAGCAGTTACGGGACTAGTGCGGACATTCAGTACTTC.

This clonotype showed up many times. This chain uses TRBV6-1 with TRBJ2-1; no clear D gene. The CDR3 is 16 residues long. From germline, CDR1 is MNHNS and CDR2 SASEGT. Trimming took off 6 bases at V and 0 bases at J, with 15 bases between the two ends. This CDR3 reads CASSINDPSSYNEQFF. For the CDR3, the DNA is TGTGCCAGCAGCATCAACGACCCTAGCTCCTACAATGAGCAGTTCTTC.

The table lists this clonotype with many counts. This chain links TRBV7-9 with TRBJ2-7; D gene ambiguous. V lost 5 bases and J 5 bases, leaving 13 bases between the germline ends. The CDR3 sequence is 13 residues long. Germline V gene lookup returns CDR1 SEHNR and CDR2 FQNEAQ (reference sequence). The CDR3, as DNA: TGTGCCAGCAGCCCCCCCCAGCAGAACGAGCAGTACTTC. The encoded protein is CASSPPQQNEQYF.

The CDR3 DNA reads as TGCGCCAGCAGTGCTGACAGGCTCGATCTCTCCTACGAGCAGTACTTC. This encodes CASSADRLDLSYEQYF. The chain combines TRBV5-1 with TRBJ2-7, with D possibly TRBD1 on 6 matching bases. Germline CDR1 is SGHRS and CDR2 is YFSETQ. The CDR3 has 16 residues. Trimming cost V 5 bases and J 0 bases, with 18 bases left between them.

This clonotype turned up a few times. This chain links TRBV20-1 with TRBJ2-7; D is perhaps TRBD2 (6 bases). The germline gives CDR1 DFQATT, CDR2 SNEGSKA (reference sequence). This CDR3 region has 15 residues. Between the trimmed V and J ends, which lost 0 bases and 4 bases, there was a span of 16 bases. Here the CDR3 DNA reads TGCAGTGCTAGAGACAGGATCGGGAGTCTGTACGAGCAGTACTTC. Translation gives CSARDRIGSLYEQYF.

In this sample, this clonotype turned up many times. The rearrangement links TRBV5-1 to TRBJ2-7; 9 nucleotides line up with TRBD1. The CDR3 has 14 residues. The trim removed 3 bases at V and 2 bases at J, leaving 3 bases unmatched. Looked up from germline, CDR1 is SGHRS and CDR2 is YFSETQ. The CDR3 DNA reads as TGCGCCAGCAGCTCTAGGACAGGGGCCTACGAGCAGTACTTC. Translated: CASSSRTGAYEQYF.

This clonotype was counted many times. This chain uses TRBV20-1 with TRBJ2-3; 9 bases map to TRBD2. The CDR3 covers 15 residues. With 2 bases clipped from V and 0 bases from J, the junction kept 3 bases outside the gene matches. Germline assignment: CDR1 DFQATT and CDR2 SNEGSKA (reference sequence). The chain's CDR3 is CSARPLAGSTDTQYF. Written as DNA, the CDR3 is TGCAGTGCTAGACCTCTAGCGGGAAGCACAGATACGCAGTATTTT.

For this clonotype: Just one base apart from a much larger clone, this may be a read error. The chain has TRBV27 and TRBJ1-1; 11 bases are a match to TRBD1. The CDR3 runs to 15 residues. The junction had 6 bases not matched to a gene; V was cut back by 8 bases and J by 1 base. Germline CDR1 MNHEY, CDR2 SMNVEV (reference sequence). The CDR3 here is CASGVGTGGNTEAFF. The DNA of the CDR3 is TGTGCCAGCGGTGTCGGGACAGGGGGGAACACTGAAGCTTTCTTT.

This clonotype was recorded a few times. The chain uses TRBV20-1 and TRBJ2-1, with 8 bases that match TRBD2. The length of the CDR3 is 16 residues. V was clipped by 6 bases and J by 0 bases; unmatched bases: 10. Germline values: CDR1 DFQATT, CDR2 SNEGSKA (reference sequence). CDR3 in amino acids: CSAGGLAHPSYNEQFF. CDR3 in DNA: TGCAGTGCCGGAGGACTAGCTCATCCCTCCTACAATGAGCAGTTCTTC.

This clonotype was detected only a few times. The chain is built from TRBV5-1 and TRBJ1-2, with 10 bases lining up with TRBD1. The CDR3 length is 14 residues. The V and J ends lost 5 bases and 3 bases, in that order; junction bases with no gene match: 4. Germline values: CDR1 SGHRS, CDR2 YFSETQ. The CDR3 sequence: CASRSTGGDYGYTF. As DNA, the CDR3 is TGCGCCAGCAGGTCGACAGGGGGCGACTATGGCTACACCTTC.

This clonotype was counted only a few times. The gene calls are TRBV20-1 and TRBJ2-7; possible D gene TRBD1, 5 bases. The CDR3 consists of 16 residues. Germline V CDR1 and CDR2: DFQATT, SNEGSKA (reference sequence). V lost 1 base, J lost 2 bases, and 18 bases lay in between. CDR3 sequence: CSARVFGTGEAYEQYF. As DNA, the CDR3 is TGCAGTGCTAGAGTATTCGGTACAGGCGAGGCCTACGAGCAGTACTTC.

The CDR3 nucleotides are TGTGCCAGCAGCGGGACAGTCGACACCGGGGAGCTGTTTTTT. Protein product: CASSGTVDTGELFF. The V and J genes are TRBV5-6 and TRBJ2-2; TRBD1 matches 7 bases. Germline V gives CDR1 SGHDT, CDR2 YYEEEE. The CDR3 contains 14 residues. The V gene end was trimmed by 4 bases and the J gene end by 3 bases; junction bases not matched to a gene: 3.

This clonotype has ten or more counts. The chain employs TRBV27 and TRBJ2-4, with 8 positions matching TRBD2. The germline V gene has CDR1 MNHEY and CDR2 SMNVEV (reference sequence). V shed 4 bases and J 3 bases; nucleotides not matched to a gene: 11. The CDR3 length is 17 residues. The CDR3 nucleotides are TGTGCCAGCAGTTCCCTTACTAGCGGTGGGGGCAAAAACATTCAGTACTTC. It is translated as CASSSLTSGGGKNIQYF.

The chain recombines TRBV27 with TRBJ2-5, with D possibly being TRBD1 (6 bases). Trimming took 1 base from V and 4 from J, leaving 16 bases between them. This CDR3 contains 16 residues. CDR1 is MNHEY, CDR2 SMNVEV, per germline (reference sequence). In nucleotides, the CDR3 is TGTGCCAGCAGTTTATTCCCCTCAGGGGCACGAGAGACCCAGTACTTC. It codes for CASSLFPSGARETQYF.

This clonotype has just one count. This is likely an artifact of a read error, given a far larger clone one base away. The chain combines TRBV12-3 or TRBV12-4 with TRBJ2-2; D remains unclear. Between the trimmed V and J ends, which lost 7 bases and 5 bases, there was a span of 11 bases. The CDR3 is 13 residues long. The CDR3: CASILRVTGELFF. The CDR3 DNA sequence: TGTGCCAGCATTCTTCGGGTAACCGGGGAGCTGTTTTTT.

This clonotype was observed many times. The chain uses TRBV29-1 and TRBJ1-2, with a tentative D call TRBD1 (5 bases). The CDR3 sequence is 11 residues long. V dropped 6 bases and J dropped 6 bases, with 11 bases sitting between them. CDR1 and CDR2 from the germline V gene are SQVTM and ANQGSEA. The CDR3 is CSVAGIDGYTF. In DNA form, the CDR3 reads TGCAGCGTGGCAGGGATTGATGGCTACACCTTC.

This clonotype has just a few counts. The chain combines TRBV4-2 with TRBJ2-5; 10 positions match TRBD1. The germline CDR1 and CDR2 sequences are LGHNA and YNFKEQ. V shed 3 bases and J 3 bases; nucleotides not matched to a gene: 7. This CDR3 contains 16 residues. This chain's CDR3 is CASSHADRGRKETQYF. The CDR3 bases are TGTGCCAGCAGCCACGCGGACAGGGGGAGAAAAGAGACCCAGTACTTC.

This clonotype was counted at least ten times. The chain uses TRBV5-8 and TRBJ1-5; no firm D call. The CDR3 extends over 14 amino acids. CDR1 is SGHTS and CDR2 is YDEGEE in the germline V gene. The V and J ends lost 2 bases and 7 bases respectively, with 13 bases between them. The CDR3 bases are TGTGCCAGCAGCTTTGTCTTGGGGAAACAGCCCCAGCATTTT. It is translated as CASSFVLGKQPQHF.

Ten or more counts support this clonotype. V usage is TRBV5-1 and J usage is TRBJ2-5; the match to TRBD2 covers 8 bases. This CDR3 is built from 13 residues. The ends lost 4 bases at V and 6 bases at J; junction bases unmatched: 5. Germline V gene data show CDR1 as SGHRS and CDR2 as YFSETQ. The CDR3 loop is CASSLTSEKTQYF. In nucleotides, the CDR3 is TGCGCCAGCAGCCTGACTAGCGAAAAGACCCAGTACTTC.